The TCR beta chain under discussion was sequenced for a study of blood T cell repertoires in COVID-19. Study as a whole: Sources were T cells, B-cell-depleted T cells, or PBMCs; the material itself was cDNA or gDNA.

It was during active infection that Seattle patients were enrolled and then longitudinally followed. Original analysis: Counts of nucleated cells, estimated from reference gene primer amplification, were obtained. Profiled with immunoSEQ multiplex PCR; TCRdb holds only in-frame clones, not every one. The D gene and trimming were derived from the DNA, and the V and J assignments and clone size from that table. Found here are about 210,000 clones, around 84% of them singletons; the top ten hold roughly 10%. This receptor was taken from a woman aged 80 or older with COVID-19, enrolled during active disease. Sample: peripheral blood.

The CDR3 DNA reads as TGCGCCAGCAGCCCGGGGGCCGCGCTAGCGGGGAACACCGGGGAGCTGTTTTTT. This sequence encodes CASSPGAALAGNTGELFF. The chain combines TRBV4-1 with TRBJ2-2, with TRBD2 matching 8 bases. This CDR3 has 18 residues. Germline V CDR1 and CDR2: MGHRA, YSYEKL. Trimming removed 4 bases from V and 1 base from J; junction bases left unmatched: 11.